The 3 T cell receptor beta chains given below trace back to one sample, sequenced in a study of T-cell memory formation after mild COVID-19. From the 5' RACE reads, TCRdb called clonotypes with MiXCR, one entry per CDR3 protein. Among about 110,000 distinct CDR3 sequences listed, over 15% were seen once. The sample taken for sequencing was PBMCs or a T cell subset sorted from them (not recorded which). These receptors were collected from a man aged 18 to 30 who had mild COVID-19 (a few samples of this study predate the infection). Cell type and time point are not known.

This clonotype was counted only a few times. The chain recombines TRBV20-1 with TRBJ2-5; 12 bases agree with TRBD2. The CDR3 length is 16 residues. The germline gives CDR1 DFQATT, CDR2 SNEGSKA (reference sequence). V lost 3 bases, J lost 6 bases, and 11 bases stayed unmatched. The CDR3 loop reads CSARVALAGGSKTQYF. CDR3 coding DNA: TGCAGTGCTAGGGTGGCCCTAGCGGGGGGGAGTAAGACCCAGTACTTC.

The DNA for the CDR3 is TGCGCCAGCAGCTTCCCCGACAGAAGGACTGAAGCTTTCTTT. Its protein product is CASSFPDRRTEAFF. The chain links TRBV5-1 to TRBJ1-1; D possibly corresponds to TRBD1 (5 bases). CDR1 is SGHRS and CDR2 is YFSETQ in the germline V gene. There are 14 residues in the CDR3. V was clipped by 2 bases and J by 5 bases, with 13 bases between them.

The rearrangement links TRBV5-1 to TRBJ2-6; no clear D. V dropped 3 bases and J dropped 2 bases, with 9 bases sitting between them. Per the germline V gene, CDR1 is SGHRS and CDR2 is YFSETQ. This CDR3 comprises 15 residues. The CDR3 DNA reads TGCGCCAGCAGCTCAAACATAACTGGGGCCAACGTCCTGACTTTC. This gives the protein CASSSNITGANVLTF.